The 25 T cell receptor beta chains below come from one sample, sequenced in a study of T cell responses to AZD1222 COVID-19 vaccine. The method was immunoSEQ multiplex PCR; TCRdb's version includes in-frame clones alone and lacks a portion of them. The sample has about 140,000 clones, around 89% seen once; the top ten hold about 3%. Sequenced material: peripheral blood, taken on day 0 of AZD1222 vaccination. These receptors were obtained from an adult in good health.

The chain uses TRBV11-2 and TRBJ2-3, with D tentatively TRBD2 (5 bases). This CDR3 contains 19 residues. Trimming stripped 5 bases from V and 0 bases from J, with 24 bases between. Germline-derived CDR1 and CDR2 are SGHAT and FQNNGV. The DNA of the CDR3 is TGTGCCAGCAGCCGGACTCAACTGGAACGGTATTCTAGCACAGATACGCAGTATTTT. Residues: CASSRTQLERYSSTDTQYF.

The chain carries TRBV10-3 and TRBJ1-1; D gene unclear. V gave up 3 bases and J gave up 2 bases, with 10 bases separating them. CDR1 and CDR2 from the germline V gene are ENHRY and SYGVKD. The CDR3 length is 14 residues. The CDR3 sequence is CAISDVKGNTEAFF. CDR3 nucleotide sequence: TGTGCCATCAGTGACGTTAAGGGTAACACTGAAGCTTTCTTT.

The chain joins TRBV2 to TRBJ1-2, with 10 bases lining up with TRBD1. Germline CDR1 and CDR2: SNHLY and FYNNEI. The length of the CDR3 is 14 residues. Losses at the gene ends were 8 bases for V and 8 bases for J; bases not matched to a gene: 11. CDR3 loop: CASSPWGQGRGYTF. CDR3 nucleotide sequence: TGTGCCAGCTCTCCCTGGGGACAGGGGCGCGGCTACACCTTC.

The gene calls are TRBV28 and TRBJ2-5, with D uncertain. CDR3 length: 12 residues. Deletions cut 6 bases from V and 5 bases from J, with 10 bases between. CDR1 is MDHEN and CDR2 is SYDVKM in the germline V gene. DNA of the CDR3: TGTGCCAGCAGCACTCTGCTGGAGACCCAGTACTTC. This sequence encodes CASSTLLETQYF. Using reference TRBV28 and TRBJ2-5 for the parts outside the CDR3, the full variable domain is DVKVTQSSRYLVKRTGEKVFLECVQDMDHENMFWYRQDPGLGLRLIYFSYDVKMKEKGDIPEGYSVSREKKERFSLILESASTNQTSMYLCASSTLLETQYFGPGTRLLVL.

The rearrangement joins TRBV4-2 to TRBJ1-3, with D possibly being TRBD1 (6 bases). Trimming removed 3 bases at V and 4 bases at J, with 10 bases between. This CDR3 region has 14 residues. Germline lookup yields CDR1 LGHNA and CDR2 YNFKEQ. The CDR3 is CASSHRGNGNTIYF. The CDR3 DNA reads as TGTGCCAGCAGCCACAGGGGAAACGGAAACACCATATATTTT.

This chain uses TRBV5-1 with TRBJ2-3, with D unresolved. Trimming removed 1 base from V and 0 bases from J, with 0 bases in between. CDR3 length: 12 amino acids. Looked up from germline, CDR1 is SGHRS and CDR2 is YFSETQ. The CDR3 nucleotides read TGCGCCAGCAGCTTGAGCACAGATACGCAGTATTTT. It specifies CASSLSTDTQYF.

V usage is TRBV5-1 and J usage is TRBJ2-1, with TRBD2 matching 9 bases. The CDR3 runs 19 residues. J gave up 0 bases and V 2 bases, and 12 bases lay outside the gene matches. Germline lookup yields CDR1 SGHRS and CDR2 YFSETQ. In nucleotides, the CDR3 is TGCGCCAGCAGCTTCGGAGGTAGCGGGGGAATAAGCTCCTACAATGAGCAGTTCTTC. This translates into CASSFGGSGGISSYNEQFF.

This clone was counted a single time. The V and J genes are TRBV2 and TRBJ2-5; 8 bases match TRBD2. CDR1 and CDR2 from the germline V gene are SNHLY and FYNNEI. CDR3 length: 13 amino acids. With 5 bases clipped from V and 7 bases from J, the junction kept 6 bases outside the gene matches. The CDR3 sequence is CASSLGRVGTQYF. The DNA of the CDR3 is TGTGCCAGCAGTCTCGGGAGGGTTGGGACCCAGTACTTC.

The chain uses TRBV27 and TRBJ1-4, with TRBD1 as a possible D gene (5 bases). Germline CDR1 MNHEY, CDR2 SMNVEV (reference sequence). Trimming shortened V by 6 bases and J by 0 bases, and 11 bases separated the two germline ends. CDR3 length: 15 residues. The CDR3 bases are TGTGCCAGCAGCCAGGGACGGGCAACTAATGAAAAACTGTTTTTT. Amino acids: CASSQGRATNEKLFF.

The gene calls are TRBV7-9 and TRBJ2-5; TRBD2 matches at 8 bases. The CDR3 spans 16 residues. The trim removed 2 bases at V and 9 bases at J, leaving 14 bases unmatched. CDR1 and CDR2 from the germline V gene are SEHNR and FQNEAQ (reference sequence). CDR3 sequence reads: CASSLTNRGGLGAQYF. DNA for the CDR3: TGTGCCAGCAGCTTAACGAATCGGGGGGGCCTGGGGGCCCAGTACTTC.

J is TRBJ2-7 and V is TRBV9, with D unclear. The CDR3 spans 15 residues. The V end lost 0 bases, the J end lost 3 bases, and 13 bases lay between the germline ends. Per the germline V gene, CDR1 is SGDLS and CDR2 is YYNGEE. CDR3 protein: CASSVAPALIYEQYF. The CDR3 nucleotides read TGTGCCAGCAGCGTAGCTCCGGCGTTAATCTACGAGCAGTACTTC.

V and J are TRBV6-1 and TRBJ2-1; 10 nucleotides match TRBD2. V trimming: 3 bases; J trimming: 10 bases; junction bases outside the gene matches: 6. Germline CDR1 and CDR2: MNHNS and SASEGT. This CDR3 has 14 residues. CDR3 sequence reads: CASSEISGGTEQFF. CDR3 bases: TGTGCCAGCAGTGAGATTAGCGGGGGGACAGAGCAGTTCTTC.

The rearrangement uses TRBV27 and TRBJ2-1; 8 bases align to TRBD1. V dropped 2 bases and J dropped 9; count of bases not matched to a gene: 12. Germline V lookup: CDR1 MNHEY, CDR2 SMNVEV (reference sequence). The length of the CDR3 is 16 residues. For the CDR3, the DNA is TGTGCCAGCAGTTTAGTGGGCCGGGCAGGGGGCATTGAGCAGTTCTTC. It translates to CASSLVGRAGGIEQFF.

This chain uses TRBV5-1 with TRBJ2-3, with no clear D. The CDR3 totals 12 residues. V lost 2 bases, J lost 2 bases, and 3 bases lay in between. Germline CDR1 SGHRS, CDR2 YFSETQ. The CDR3 here is CASSFPTDTQYF. The CDR3 bases are TGCGCCAGCAGCTTCCCCACAGATACGCAGTATTTT.

The V gene is TRBV2, the J gene TRBJ1-4, with D unresolved. CDR3 size: 15 residues. The V gene lost 4 bases and the J gene lost 2 bases, with 11 bases spanning the gap. Germline assignment: CDR1 SNHLY and CDR2 FYNNEI. CDR3 residues: CASSVSGLTNEKLFF. CDR3 DNA: TGTGCCAGCAGTGTCAGTGGTCTTACTAATGAAAAACTGTTTTTT. Complete variable domain (other parts from reference TRBV2 and TRBJ1-4): EPEVTQTPSHQVTQMGQEVILRCVPISNHLYFYWYRQILGQKVEFLVSFYNNEISEKSEIFDDQFSVERPDGSNFTLKIRSTKLEDSAMYFCASSVSGLTNEKLFFGSGTQLSVL.

The J gene is TRBJ1-4, the V gene TRBV2; 8 nucleotides agree with TRBD1. J was trimmed by 3 bases and V by 6 bases; bases with no gene match: 6. This CDR3 is 15 amino acids long. Germline CDR1 is SNHLY and CDR2 is FYNNEI. The CDR3 loop is CASRPGTGPNEKLFF. CDR3 sequence (DNA): TGTGCCAGCAGGCCAGGGACAGGTCCTAATGAAAAACTGTTTTTT.

The chain uses TRBV28 and TRBJ2-1; 16 bases line up with TRBD2. The germline V gene encodes CDR1 MDHEN and CDR2 SYDVKM. The CDR3 totals 22 residues. Trimming took 3 bases from V and 0 from J; bases not matched to a gene: 14. The CDR3, as DNA: TGTGCCAGCAGTTTGGGGCAACCGGGACTAGCGGGAGGGGGAATCTCCTACAATGAGCAGTTCTTC. As protein: CASSLGQPGLAGGGISYNEQFF.

V gene TRBV5-4 combines with J gene TRBJ1-4, with TRBD1 matching over 12 bases. V trimming: 0 bases; J trimming: 9 bases; junction bases outside the gene matches: 6. CDR1 and CDR2 from the germline V gene are SGHNT and YYREEE (reference sequence). CDR3 size: 16 residues. Here the CDR3 reads CASSLGPGQGAKKLFF. CDR3 nucleotides: TGTGCCAGCAGCTTGGGGCCGGGACAGGGGGCTAAAAAACTGTTTTTT.

The genes are TRBV19 and TRBJ2-7, with D tentatively TRBD2 (6 bases). Deletions cut 5 bases from V and 5 bases from J, with 13 bases between. The CDR3 contains 13 residues. The germline V gene encodes CDR1 LNHDA and CDR2 SQIVND (reference sequence). The CDR3 protein is CASSSTAGHEQYF. CDR3 in DNA: TGTGCCAGTAGTTCGACAGCGGGCCACGAGCAGTACTTC.

The J gene is TRBJ2-5, the V gene TRBV7-2, with D perhaps matching TRBD2 (5 bases). Germline-derived CDR1 and CDR2 are SGHTA and FQGNSA. The CDR3 is 15 amino acids. The V and J ends lost 1 base and 1 base respectively, with 10 bases between them. CDR3: CASSLGRGPQETQYF. DNA for the CDR3: TGTGCCAGCAGCTTAGGACGGGGTCCCCAAGAGACCCAGTACTTC.

The J gene is TRBJ2-3, the V gene TRBV20-1, with 9 bases that match TRBD2. The germline gives CDR1 DFQATT, CDR2 SNEGSKA (reference sequence). The CDR3 sequence is 14 residues long. The ends lost 3 bases at V and 5 bases at J; junction bases unmatched: 6. The CDR3 protein is CSASGLAGRDTQYF. The CDR3 nucleotides are TGCAGTGCTAGTGGTCTAGCGGGGAGAGATACGCAGTATTTT.

V usage is TRBV25-1 and J usage is TRBJ2-2; D remains ambiguous. CDR3 length: 13 residues. CDR1 MGHDK and CDR2 SYGVNS come from the germline V gene. V gave up 1 base and J gave up 6 bases, with 6 bases separating them. The CDR3, as DNA: TGTGCCAGCAGTGAATTAGGATCCGGGGAGCTGTTTTTT. Translation gives CASSELGSGELFF.

The chain links TRBV28 to TRBJ1-1; the D is unclear. V lost 5 bases and J 8 bases, leaving 18 bases between the germline ends. The CDR3 sequence is 14 residues long. The germline V gene encodes CDR1 MDHEN and CDR2 SYDVKM. The CDR3 sequence: CASSKGRRLREAFF. DNA of the CDR3: TGTGCCAGCAGTAAAGGACGCCGGCTAAGGGAAGCTTTCTTT. Using reference TRBV28 and TRBJ1-1 for the parts outside the CDR3, the full variable domain is DVKVTQSSRYLVKRTGEKVFLECVQDMDHENMFWYRQDPGLGLRLIYFSYDVKMKEKGDIPEGYSVSREKKERFSLILESASTNQTSMYLCASSKGRRLREAFFGQGTRLTVV.

DNA for the CDR3: TGTGCCAGCACCGAGACAGGTCTGATGAACACTGAAGCTTTCTTT. Protein product: CASTETGLMNTEAFF. The V and J genes are TRBV6-5 and TRBJ1-1; D possibly corresponds to TRBD1 (6 bases). Germline V gives CDR1 MNHEY, CDR2 SVGAGI. CDR3 length equals 15 residues. Trimming removed 7 bases from V and 0 bases from J, with 15 bases in between.

The rearrangement uses TRBV2 and TRBJ1-4; D ambiguous. The germline V gene has CDR1 SNHLY and CDR2 FYNNEI. The CDR3 runs 12 residues. The V end lost 6 bases, the J end lost 2 bases, and 4 bases lay between the germline ends. The CDR3 is CASRMTNEKLFF. In DNA, the CDR3 is TGTGCCAGCAGGATGACTAATGAAAAACTGTTTTTT.